This T cell receptor beta chain was observed in a study of radiation and T cells in renal cell carcinoma. Study findings and constraints: No pretreatment tumor biopsies were available for baseline clonotypes. In blood, top tumor clones expanded by 2 weeks, shrinking by 4.

Method: immunoSEQ multiplex PCR; TCRdb's copy keeps in-frame clones and lacks some. The sample lists 150,000 or so clones, approximately 90% occurring once. Concerning this clone itself: Antigen: not known.

Time point noted: blood 4 weeks post-SBRT, at nephrectomy. The treatment denotes: 15 Gy SBRT to primary tumor, nephrectomy 4 weeks later. Nephrectomy followed 15 Gy stereotactic body radiation by 4 weeks. The patient's renal cell carcinoma had clear cell pathology. V lost 5 bases and J lost 5; bases outside the gene matches: 11. Germline V lookup: CDR1 SQVTM, CDR2 ANQGSEA. This CDR3 region has 14 residues. The V and J genes are TRBV29-1 and TRBJ2-7, with TRBD2 matching 8 bases. The sequenced sample was blood, obtained from a patient whose treatment included radiotherapy and nephrectomy. This sequence originates from a woman aged 50 to 65 with renal cell carcinoma. The CDR3 bases are TGCAGCGTTCGATCGGGGGGGACTCCAAACGAGCAGTACTTC. Translated: CSVRSGGTPNEQYF.